The clone carrying this TCR beta chain has more than one count but fewer than ten. Its target is not known. Some clones are missing from TCRdb's copy, which holds only in-frame ones; the method was immunoSEQ multiplex PCR. The repertoire holds 70,000 to 85,000 clones, 87% seen once, with 1.3% in the top ten. V gave up 6 bases and J gave up 5 bases; unmatched junction bases: 3. Germline loops: CDR1 SEHNR, CDR2 FQNEAQ (reference sequence). This CDR3 contains 14 residues. These data are taken from a study of OX40 agonist ivuxolimab in advanced cancers. Study overall: People who had prior anti-PD-1, anti-PD-L1 or anti-CTLA-4 therapy could take part, and roughly 44% had some. Study results and limitations: Among the nonresponders, some also had low normalized T-cell clonal expansion. More expanded clones were found, on average, in CD8+ than in CD4+ T cells.

Blood got drawn at baseline, again on cycle 4 day 1, and then on cycle 7 day 1. The chain uses TRBV7-9 and TRBJ2-3; 12 bases map to TRBD2. This sample comprised CD4+ or CD8+ T cells sorted from blood, obtained in a trial of the OX40 agonist ivuxolimab. This clonotype was obtained from an adult with an advanced solid tumor such as melanoma, head and neck, liver or kidney cancer. The CDR3: CASRTSGGEDTQYF. For the CDR3, the DNA is TGTGCCAGCAGGACTAGCGGGGGAGAAGATACGCAGTATTTT. The entire variable domain, with the rest obtained from reference TRBV7-9 and TRBJ2-3, is as follows: DTGVSQNPRHKITKRGQNVTFRCDPISEHNRLYWYRQTLGQGPEFLTYFQNEAQLEKSRLLSDRFSAERPKGSFSTLEIQRTEQGDSAMYLCASRTSGGEDTQYFGPGTRLTVL.